This T cell receptor beta chain was identified in a study of blood T cell repertoires in COVID-19. This CDR3 is 17 amino acids long. V lost 3 bases, J lost 3 bases, and 21 bases lay in between. Germline V gives CDR1 SGHTA, CDR2 FQGNSA. Study processing details: Amplification of reference gene primers was used by the study to estimate nucleated cell counts. TCRdb's table, derived via immunoSEQ multiplex PCR, lists solely in-frame clones and lacks some. From that table come the V and J calls and clone size; the DNA was used to work out D and trimming. The table lists 70,000 to 95,000 clones, roughly nine tenths of them singletons. The Seattle patients, enrolled during active infection, were followed longitudinally.

The genes are TRBV7-2 and TRBJ2-7; a possible D gene is TRBD2 (5 bases). Sequenced: peripheral blood. This clonotype was obtained from a man aged 50-59 years with COVID-19, enrolled during active disease. The CDR3: CASSFRVASSRDYEQYF. CDR3 DNA sequence: TGTGCCAGCAGCTTTCGGGTTGCTTCAAGTCGGGACTACGAGCAGTACTTC.